This T cell receptor beta chain was sequenced in a study of human T cells and chemical hapten exposure. Unique molecular identifiers were attached to individual cDNA molecules within the library. TCRdb reanalysed the RACE reads using MiXCR and keeps one entry per CDR3 protein. The data hold under 95,000 distinct CDR3 sequences, with approximately 8.2% observed a single time. The time point was: healthy volunteer bleed at 2 weeks. Total RNA was isolated from whole blood that had not been fractionated. Source material: whole blood. The sequence came from a female donor in good health. Some clones in this sample may be carry-over from other donors' samples.

The CDR3 DNA reads TGTGCCATCAGTGGGAACCACGATTATGGCTACACCTTC. This codes for CAISGNHDYGYTF. This rearrangement joins TRBV10-3 to TRBJ1-2; no reliable D call. This CDR3 has 13 amino acids. Germline V CDR1 and CDR2: ENHRY, SYGVKD. Trimming removed 4 bases from V and 5 bases from J, with 11 bases in between.